This T cell receptor beta chain comes out of a study of identical twins. Notes on the study in general: In zero-insertion analyses, partial confounding could arise from invariant MAIT and iNKT cells.

In regard to this clonotype: Its cognate antigen is unknown.

The CDR3 is made up of 14 amino acids. The germline gives CDR1 MNHEY, CDR2 SVGAGI. V dropped 2 bases and J dropped 6 bases, with 13 bases sitting between them. Template switching added a universal primer site; cDNA carried unique molecular identifiers. From the 5' RACE reads, TCRdb called clonotypes with MiXCR, one entry per CDR3 protein. The data hold 400,000 to 550,000 distinct CDR3 sequences, with roughly a fifth observed a single time. The same data also went into a second study, on T cells expressing NK-cell markers.

Material for sequencing was CD4+ T cells sorted from blood. The receptor was isolated from a woman between 18 and 29 years old in good health. The rearrangement uses TRBV6-5 and TRBJ1-1, with D possibly being TRBD1 (5 bases). The DNA for the CDR3 is TGTGCCAGCAGTTACGGTGGGGCACTACCTGAAGCTTTCTTT. As protein: CASSYGGALPEAFF.